This T cell receptor (beta chain) came from a study of blood T cell repertoires in COVID-19. Study context: Some COVID-19 samples were acute and others convalescent; all came from the United States, Italy and Spain. T cells, B-cell-depleted T cells, or PBMCs provided the cDNA or gDNA that served as material.

Looked up from germline, CDR1 is SGHDT and CDR2 is YYEEEE. The V and J ends lost 2 bases and 0 bases, in that order; junction bases with no gene match: 9. CDR3 length equals 17 residues. Method: immunoSEQ multiplex PCR; TCRdb's copy keeps in-frame clones and lacks some. The sample has 200,000 to 250,000 clones; about 87% are singletons. What was sequenced was peripheral blood. The sequence was collected from a woman under 40 with COVID-19, enrolled during active disease. The chain joins TRBV5-6 to TRBJ2-3; TRBD2 aligns across 7 bases. In DNA, the CDR3 is TGTGCCAGCAGCTTTATTACCCCTAGCGGCAGCACAGATACGCAGTATTTT. It yields the protein CASSFITPSGSTDTQYF.